These 26 T cell receptor beta chains originate from one sample sequenced in a study of control samples from healthy donors and cancer patients. Repertoires were generated with immunoSEQ multiplex PCR, while TCRdb's copy carries only in-frame clones and drops some. Altogether 150,000 to 200,000 clones are present, more than 90% being singletons, with the ten largest covering about 1.4%. The sample consisted of blood. Receptors were obtained from a man aged 25-45 years in good health.

The chain recombines TRBV6-6 with TRBJ1-4; maybe TRBD1 (6 bases). CDR1 MNHNY and CDR2 SVGAGI come from the germline V gene (reference sequence). V lost 6 bases and J 8 bases, leaving 10 bases between the germline ends. The CDR3 totals 12 residues. CDR3 nucleotide sequence: TGTGCCAGCAGAACAGGGTTGGAAAAACTGTTTTTT. Its translation is CASRTGLEKLFF.

In its sample, this clone was seen once. DNA of the CDR3: TGTGCCAGCAGTGAAGGGTGGGGGGGACTCAGCGAGCAGTACTTC. Amino acids: CASSEGWGGLSEQYF. The chain links TRBV6-1 to TRBJ2-7; 7 bases align to TRBD2. In germline, CDR1 is MNHNS, CDR2 SASEGT. The CDR3 consists of 15 residues. Trimming removed 1 base from V and 6 bases from J; junction bases left unmatched: 9.

The V and J genes are TRBV3-1 (or the pseudogene TRBV3-2) and TRBJ2-2; D gene ambiguous. The CDR3 length is 14 residues. With 2 bases removed from V and 6 bases from J, the gap between germline ends came to 10 bases. The V gene's germline CDR1 is LGHDT and CDR2 YNNKEL (reference sequence). The CDR3 loop reads CASSQPGEAGELFF. CDR3 DNA: TGTGCCAGCAGCCAACCTGGAGAGGCCGGGGAGCTGTTTTTT.

V and J are TRBV5-4 and TRBJ2-7; TRBD1 is a possible D gene (6 bases). The CDR3 length is 14 residues. V was pared by 4 bases and J by 0 bases, with 11 bases between. CDR1 and CDR2 from the germline V gene are SGHNT and YYREEE (reference sequence). The CDR3 region is CASSLQGISYEQYF. CDR3 DNA sequence: TGTGCCAGCAGCCTTCAGGGGATCTCCTACGAGCAGTACTTC.

This chain links TRBV29-1 with TRBJ1-5; tentatively, D is TRBD1 (6 bases). This CDR3 has 12 amino acids. The germline V gene has CDR1 SQVTM and CDR2 ANQGSEA. V was shortened by 6 bases and J by 3 bases, with 9 bases between the two germline ends. DNA of the CDR3: TGCAGCGTCGGACAGATCAATCAGCCCCAGCATTTT. This gives the protein CSVGQINQPQHF.

The rearrangement links TRBV19 to TRBJ1-1; possible D gene TRBD1, 6 bases. V lost 5 bases to trimming and J lost 1 base, with 11 bases between them. The CDR3 contains 14 residues. Germline-derived CDR1 and CDR2 are LNHDA and SQIVND (reference sequence). The CDR3 nucleotides read TGTGCCAGTAGTGCGGGGGCTGAGAACACTGAAGCTTTCTTT. It translates to CASSAGAENTEAFF.

This rearrangement joins TRBV6-5 to TRBJ1-3; a possible D gene is TRBD1 (6 bases). The germline V gene has CDR1 MNHEY and CDR2 SVGAGI. This CDR3 contains 15 residues. V dropped 6 bases and J dropped 0 bases, with 12 bases sitting between them. For the CDR3, the DNA is TGTGCCAGCAGAGAGGGGGTCAGCTCTGGAAACACCATATATTTT. Protein product: CASREGVSSGNTIYF.

This clone was counted once. The chain couples TRBV5-8 to TRBJ2-5; D might be TRBD1 or TRBD2, each matching 6 bases. The length of the CDR3 is 14 residues. Germline lookup yields CDR1 SGHTS and CDR2 YDEGEE. V was pared by 2 bases and J by 4 bases, with 12 bases between. Here the CDR3 reads CASSLRGGGETQYF. For the CDR3, the DNA is TGTGCCAGCAGCTTACGAGGGGGAGGAGAGACCCAGTACTTC. The full variable domain, completed using reference TRBV5-8 and TRBJ2-5, is EAGVTQSPTHLIKTRGQQATLRCSPISGHTSVYWYQQALGLGLQFLLWYDEGEERNRGNFPPRFSGRQFPNYSSELNVNALELEDSALYLCASSLRGGGETQYFGPGTRLLVL.

The rearrangement links TRBV18 to TRBJ1-2; D uncertain. Germline lookup yields CDR1 KGHSH and CDR2 LQKENI. The CDR3 is 12 residues long. Trimming cost V 6 bases and J 4 bases, with 9 bases left between them. In nucleotides, the CDR3 is TGTGCCAGCTCCCCCGAGGGCTATGGCTACACCTTC. Its protein is CASSPEGYGYTF.

The V and J genes are TRBV30 and TRBJ1-2; 11 bases agree with TRBD1. V trimming: 2 bases; J trimming: 8 bases; junction bases outside the gene matches: 1. This CDR3 spans 12 amino acids. CDR1 GTSNPN and CDR2 SVGIG come from the germline V gene (reference sequence). The CDR3 loop is CAWSRTGGGYTF. The CDR3 DNA sequence: TGTGCCTGGAGTCGGACAGGGGGCGGCTACACCTTC.

This clone was observed a single time. This rearrangement joins TRBV18 to TRBJ2-7; D perhaps matches TRBD2 (5 bases). CDR3 length: 13 amino acids. Trimming left V 3 bases short and J 3 bases short, with 9 bases between. CDR1 is KGHSH, CDR2 LQKENI, per germline. CDR3 sequence (DNA): TGTGCCAGCTCACCCTTGAGGGTCTACGAGCAGTACTTC. This gives the protein CASSPLRVYEQYF. The variable domain in full, with the rest retrieved from reference TRBV18 and TRBJ2-7, is NAGVMQNPRHLVRRRGQEARLRCSPMKGHSHVYWYRQLPEEGLKFMVYLQKENIIDESGMPKERFSAEFPKEGPSILRIQQVVRGDSAAYFCASSPLRVYEQYFGPGTRLTVT.

Notes on this clone: Other nucleotide sequences from this sample produce the same CDR3. CDR3 amino acids: CASSLRGEQFF. The DNA of the CDR3 is TGCGCCAGCAGCCTTAGGGGTGAGCAGTTCTTC. The rearrangement joins TRBV5-1 to TRBJ2-1, with D possibly being TRBD1 (5 bases). Per the germline V gene, CDR1 is SGHRS and CDR2 is YFSETQ. This CDR3 is 11 amino acids long. The V end lost 4 bases, the J end lost 9 bases, and 8 bases lay between the germline ends.

V gene TRBV27 combines with J gene TRBJ2-3; the D gene is possibly TRBD1 (5 bases). Trimming shortened V by 4 bases and J by 4 bases, and 18 bases separated the two germline ends. This CDR3 is 16 amino acids long. Germline CDR1 reads MNHEY; CDR2 reads SMNVEV (reference sequence). CDR3 DNA: TGTGCCAGCAGTTCACGACAGTTTAGGTACGCAGATACGCAGTATTTT. Its protein is CASSSRQFRYADTQYF.

This clone was seen a handful of times. This chain joins TRBV6-5 and TRBJ1-2; D is ambiguous. Trimming took 0 bases from V and 4 from J, leaving 12 bases between them. The CDR3 is made up of 15 amino acids. Germline CDR1 and CDR2: MNHEY and SVGAGI. The CDR3, as DNA: TGTGCCAGCAGTTACTCGCGCGGGTGGTTCTATGGCTACACCTTC. The encoded protein is CASSYSRGWFYGYTF.

This clone has only one observation. V gene TRBV28 combines with J gene TRBJ1-4; 8 bases are a match to TRBD1. After removal of 2 bases from V and 7 bases from J, the junction contained 9 bases not matched to a gene. Germline-derived CDR1 and CDR2 are MDHEN and SYDVKM. CDR3 length: 16 amino acids. The CDR3 region has the DNA TGTGCCAGCAGTTTAGGGGGAGGACAGGGTGGTGAAAAACTGTTTTTT. It specifies CASSLGGGQGGEKLFF.

The genes are TRBV7-2 and TRBJ2-2; D gene unclear. CDR1 is SGHTA, CDR2 FQGNSA, per germline. V gave up 3 bases and J gave up 5 bases, with 10 bases separating them. The CDR3 has 14 residues. CDR3: CASSLGLETGELFF. CDR3 DNA: TGTGCCAGCAGCTTGGGTCTTGAAACCGGGGAGCTGTTTTTT.

The V gene is TRBV5-1, the J gene TRBJ2-2; TRBD2 agrees at 10 bases. CDR3 length: 18 residues. Germline V gene sequence: CDR1 SGHRS, CDR2 YFSETQ. The ends lost 1 base at V and 1 base at J; junction bases unmatched: 7. As DNA, the CDR3 is TGCGCCAGCAGCTTGTCATGGACTAGCGGTTTGAACACCGGGGAGCTGTTTTTT. This sequence encodes CASSLSWTSGLNTGELFF.

The chain has TRBV30 and TRBJ1-1; D is perhaps TRBD1 (5 bases). Germline assignment: CDR1 GTSNPN and CDR2 SVGIG (reference sequence). The ends were cut back, 8 bases at V and 1 base at J, with 11 bases in the middle. CDR3 length equals 12 residues. The CDR3 nucleotides are TGTGCCCGGGGCAGGGAGAACACTGAAGCTTTCTTT. This sequence encodes CARGRENTEAFF.

The rearrangement joins TRBV6-5 to TRBJ1-4; D might be TRBD1 (5 bases). Trimming stripped 7 bases from V and 8 bases from J, with 14 bases between. This CDR3 has 13 amino acids. Germline CDR1 MNHEY, CDR2 SVGAGI. The CDR3 sequence is CASIAGVREKLFF. CDR3 sequence (DNA): TGTGCCAGCATCGCGGGGGTGCGGGAAAAACTGTTTTTT.

The chain joins TRBV27 to TRBJ2-1; 10 nucleotides align to TRBD1. The CDR3 sequence is 14 residues long. V lost 6 bases to trimming and J lost 9 bases; unmatched junction nucleotides: 8. The germline V gene encodes CDR1 MNHEY and CDR2 SMNVEV (reference sequence). CDR3 sequence reads: CASSGDRGWVEQFF. The DNA of the CDR3 is TGTGCCAGCAGCGGGGACAGGGGTTGGGTTGAGCAGTTCTTC.

The chain carries TRBV7-2 and TRBJ1-4; 8 bases are shared with TRBD1. CDR1 is SGHTA, CDR2 FQGNSA, per germline. V trimming: 3 bases; J trimming: 3 bases; junction bases outside the gene matches: 9. CDR3 size: 17 residues. CDR3 in DNA: TGTGCCAGCAGCTTTCCCGCAGGGGGCGGGGCTAATGAAAAACTGTTTTTT. Amino acid sequence: CASSFPAGGGANEKLFF.

The chain has TRBV7-9 and TRBJ2-3; D ambiguous. The CDR3 covers 14 residues. Germline CDR1 SEHNR, CDR2 FQNEAQ (reference sequence). The V end lost 1 base, the J end lost 4 bases, and 9 bases lay between the germline ends. For the CDR3, the DNA is TGTGCCAGCAGCTTAGGTACTGATTCAGATACGCAGTATTTT. This codes for CASSLGTDSDTQYF.

J is TRBJ2-7 and V is TRBV7-2, with 16 bases lining up with TRBD2. The CDR3 covers 19 residues. The V segment lost 1 base and the J segment 2 bases; nucleotides outside the gene matches: 8. Germline V gene lookup returns CDR1 SGHTA and CDR2 FQGNSA. CDR3 protein: CASSLVSLGLAGGTYEQYF. The CDR3 region has the DNA TGTGCCAGCAGCTTAGTCAGTCTGGGACTAGCGGGGGGGACCTACGAGCAGTACTTC.

V and J are TRBV5-4 and TRBJ1-1, with TRBD1 as a possible D gene (5 bases). Trimming took 0 bases from V and 6 from J, leaving 15 bases between them. CDR1 SGHNT and CDR2 YYREEE come from the germline V gene (reference sequence). CDR3 length: 15 amino acids. The CDR3 coding sequence is TGTGCCAGCAGCTTGGCCTTGGCAGGAGGGGCTGAAGCTTTCTTT. Translation: CASSLALAGGAEAFF.

The genes are TRBV5-4 and TRBJ1-3; 8 nucleotides match TRBD1. CDR3 length: 16 residues. The V and J ends lost 5 bases and 0 bases, in that order; junction bases with no gene match: 7. The V gene's germline CDR1 is SGHNT and CDR2 YYREEE (reference sequence). The CDR3 bases are TGTGCCAGCAGTTTATCCGGGACAGGCTCTGGAAACACCATATATTTT. Its protein is CASSLSGTGSGNTIYF. The whole variable domain, filled in from reference TRBV5-4 and TRBJ1-3, reads ETGVTQSPTHLIKTRGQQVTLRCSSQSGHNTVSWYQQALGQGPQFIFQYYREEENGRGNFPPRFSGLQFPNYSSELNVNALELDDSALYLCASSLSGTGSGNTIYFGEGSWLTVV.

This clone has only one observation. This rearrangement joins TRBV9 to TRBJ2-3, with D maybe TRBD2 (6 bases). V shed 0 bases and J shed 3 bases, with 11 bases lying between them. Germline V lookup: CDR1 SGDLS, CDR2 YYNGEE. This CDR3 has 15 residues. The CDR3 loop reads CASSVAGVSTDTQYF. In DNA, the CDR3 is TGTGCCAGCAGCGTAGCGGGAGTAAGTACAGATACGCAGTATTTT.